What follows is one TCR beta chain and its context. Exclusion criteria comprised uncontrolled infection, other autoimmune disease, pregnancy or lactation. Diagnoses were made from clinical symptoms, serum measures (thyroxine and TRAb), thyroid ultrasound and orbital computed tomography. This entry comes from a study of T cells in Graves' hyperthyroidism and ophthalmopathy. Trimming removed 0 bases from V and 5 bases from J, with 9 bases in between. The CDR3 totals 13 residues. Germline V gene lookup returns CDR1 SGHDT and CDR2 YYEEEE. From RNA transcripts, TCR beta CDR3 regions were amplified. The HTBI set primed first-round TCR CDR3 RT-PCR. TCRdb itself ran the multiplex PCR reads through MiXCR, one entry per CDR3 protein. Of under 450,000 distinct CDR3 sequences in the sample, about 14% were seen once.

The chain links TRBV5-6 to TRBJ2-7; D call uncertain. The TCR sequence derives from a man aged 25-45 years with Graves' hyperthyroidism that later progressed to Graves' ophthalmopathy. Sequencing was carried out using blood. The CDR3 loop reads CASSLVFPDEQYF. The CDR3 bases are TGTGCCAGCAGCTTGGTTTTCCCCGACGAGCAGTACTTC.